This TCR beta chain is drawn from a study of blood T cell repertoires in COVID-19. Sequencing was performed with immunoSEQ multiplex PCR; in TCRdb, only in-frame clones are kept and a portion is missing. The sample lists more than 80,000 clones; approximately 86% were seen once. Deletions cut 5 bases from V and 2 bases from J, with 13 bases between. Germline CDR1 SQVTM, CDR2 ANQGSEA. This CDR3 region has 13 residues. The chain uses TRBV29-1 and TRBJ2-7; a possible D gene is TRBD1 (6 bases). The sample consisted of peripheral blood. The clonotype comes from a man at least 80 years old with acute or convalescent COVID-19. The CDR3 nucleotides read TGCAGCGTTCTGACAGGATCCCCCTACGAGCAGTACTTC. Its protein is CSVLTGSPYEQYF.